The 24 T cell receptor beta chains below were found in one sample sequenced in a study of HIV-infected children after antiretroviral therapy interruption. Treatment: PENTA 11 planned treatment interruption arm or continuous ART arm. Unique molecular identifiers were included in an RNA-based 3' RACE TCR library. TCRdb redid the calling of the 3' RACE reads with MiXCR, one entry per CDR3 protein. In the table there are approximately 95,000 distinct CDR3 sequences, 5.5% to 8.5% of which are singletons. Sequences were derived from CD45RA+ CD4+ T cells from PBMCs, pooled from several time points, sampled from a donor given antiretroviral therapy, either interrupted or continuous. Stated subset: naive CD4+ CD45RA+ CD45RO- T cells. These receptors were collected from a pool of human donors with HIV.

This clonotype was detected many times. The V and J genes are TRBV7-2 and TRBJ1-1, with TRBD1 matching 7 bases. The CDR3 has 13 residues. The germline gives CDR1 SGHTA, CDR2 FQGNSA. V dropped 9 bases and J dropped 0; count of bases not matched to a gene: 4. The CDR3 nucleotides read TGTGCCAGACACAGGGGACTGAACACTGAAGCTTTCTTT. Amino acids: CARHRGLNTEAFF.

This clonotype appeared many times. V gene TRBV7-3 combines with J gene TRBJ2-1, with a possible D match to TRBD1 (5 bases). Trimming shortened V by 5 bases and J by 0 bases, and 11 bases separated the two germline ends. The CDR3 is 15 amino acids. CDR1 and CDR2 from the germline V gene are SGHTA and FQGTGA. CDR3 sequence: CASSPTDLSYNEQFF. CDR3 coding DNA: TGTGCCAGCAGCCCGACAGACCTCTCCTACAATGAGCAGTTCTTC.

The chain has TRBV2 and TRBJ2-4, with unresolved D. In germline, CDR1 is SNHLY, CDR2 FYNNEI. This CDR3 has 11 residues. Trimming removed 11 bases from V and 2 bases from J, with 7 bases in between. The CDR3 sequence: CAETTKNIQYF. DNA for the CDR3: TGTGCCGAGACAACCAAAAACATTCAGTACTTC.

This clonotype was detected ten times or more. The gene calls are TRBV6-5 and TRBJ2-1; possibly TRBD2 for D (6 bases). Germline V gene sequence: CDR1 MNHEY, CDR2 SVGAGI. The length of the CDR3 is 14 residues. The germline V and J ends were trimmed by 6 bases and 5 bases, with 14 bases remaining between them. CDR3 region: CASRRGFGNNEQFF. CDR3 nucleotide sequence: TGTGCCAGCAGACGGGGGTTTGGAAACAATGAGCAGTTCTTC.

This clonotype was counted ten times or more. The chain links TRBV7-2 to TRBJ2-5, with 7 bases identical to TRBD2. The ends lost 5 bases at V and 5 bases at J; junction bases unmatched: 5. The length of the CDR3 is 13 residues. The V gene's germline CDR1 is SGHTA and CDR2 FQGNSA. CDR3 sequence (DNA): TGTGCCAGCAGCCAAAGCGGGATTGAGACCCAGTACTTC. The encoded protein is CASSQSGIETQYF.

There are a few counts of this clonotype. The V gene is TRBV10-3, the J gene TRBJ2-2, with 8 bases identical to TRBD1. CDR3 size: 14 residues. Germline values: CDR1 ENHRY, CDR2 SYGVKD. J lost 6 bases, V lost 7 bases, and 7 bases had no gene match. In nucleotides, the CDR3 is TGTGCCATCACCGAGACAGGGGCCCCCGGGGAGCTGTTTTTT. Protein sequence: CAITETGAPGELFF.

The rearrangement uses TRBV19 and TRBJ2-2; possible D gene TRBD1, 6 bases. Trimming shortened V by 2 bases and J by 5 bases, and 15 bases separated the two germline ends. This CDR3 contains 16 residues. Looked up from germline, CDR1 is LNHDA and CDR2 is SQIVND (reference sequence). CDR3 sequence (DNA): TGTGCCAGTAGTATACGTCGACAGGTGGGGACCGGGGAGCTGTTTTTT. Its protein product is CASSIRRQVGTGELFF.

This clonotype was recorded at least ten times. This CDR3 reads CASSTLSGRYYEQYF. The CDR3 DNA reads TGTGCCAGTAGTACCCTTTCCGGGAGATACTACGAGCAGTACTTC. This sequence joins TRBV19 and TRBJ2-7, with D tentatively TRBD2 (6 bases). This CDR3 has 15 residues. V was trimmed by 4 bases and J by 3 bases, leaving 16 bases between them. The germline V gene has CDR1 LNHDA and CDR2 SQIVND (reference sequence).

Remarks on this clonotype: A much more abundant neighbour one base away suggests this may be a read error. The V gene is TRBV4-2, the J gene TRBJ2-5; D call uncertain. The CDR3 consists of 14 residues. V shed 0 bases and J shed 3 bases, with 8 bases lying between them. Germline V gene sequence: CDR1 LGHNA, CDR2 YNFKEQ. The CDR3 region has the DNA TGTGCCAGCAGCCAAGATGATCTAAAAGAGACCCAGTACTTC. This sequence encodes CASSQDDLKETQYF.

Ten or more counts support this clonotype. The chain carries TRBV23-1 and TRBJ2-1; D is unresolved. TRBV23-1 is an ORF for which the function is uncertain. This CDR3 is 18 amino acids long. The V end lost 6 bases, the J end lost 0 bases, and 21 bases lay between the germline ends. The CDR3 spells CASSRGDVEARSYNEQFF. CDR3 coding DNA: TGCGCCAGCAGCCGAGGAGATGTTGAGGCACGCTCCTACAATGAGCAGTTCTTC.

This clonotype came up many times. The chain is built from TRBV6-5 and TRBJ2-3, with D possibly matching TRBD2 (5 bases). The V gene's germline CDR1 is MNHEY and CDR2 SVGAGI. CDR3 length equals 15 residues. With 7 bases removed from V and 1 base from J, the gap between germline ends came to 15 bases. CDR3 nucleotide sequence: TGTGCCAGCAACTCACTAGAGAAGGGCACAGATACGCAGTATTTT. It is translated as CASNSLEKGTDTQYF.

This clonotype was counted ten times or more. The chain links TRBV7-2 to TRBJ2-3, with D possibly TRBD2 on 5 matching bases. Per germline, CDR1 SGHTA and CDR2 FQGNSA. V lost 1 base and J 4 bases, leaving 9 bases between the germline ends. CDR3 size: 14 residues. The CDR3 region is CASSLGGRADTQYF. In DNA, the CDR3 is TGTGCCAGCAGCTTAGGCGGGCGAGCAGATACGCAGTATTTT.

This clonotype was counted only a few times. This chain uses TRBV7-1 with TRBJ2-6; no reliable D call. TRBV7-1 is flagged as an ORF with uncertain function. CDR3 size: 17 residues. The V gene lost 3 bases and the J gene lost 0 bases, with 12 bases spanning the gap. The CDR3 is CASSSYADSSGANVLTF. CDR3 DNA sequence: TGTGCCAGCAGCTCTTATGCAGATAGCTCTGGGGCCAACGTCCTGACTTTC.

This clonotype was counted ten times or more. The V gene is TRBV6-1, the J gene TRBJ1-1; D possibly corresponds to TRBD1 (6 bases). Germline CDR1 is MNHNS and CDR2 is SASEGT. The CDR3 spans 13 residues. V lost 6 bases and J 5 bases, leaving 13 bases between the germline ends. The CDR3 sequence: CASRLSGVTEAFF. CDR3 DNA sequence: TGTGCCAGCAGGCTTTCAGGGGTAACTGAAGCTTTCTTT.

This clonotype was recorded many times. The gene calls are TRBV2 and TRBJ1-1; possible D gene TRBD1, 5 bases. The CDR3 runs to 15 residues. Trimming shortened V by 2 bases and J by 0 bases, and 10 bases separated the two germline ends. CDR1 and CDR2 from the germline V gene are SNHLY and FYNNEI. The CDR3, as DNA: TGTGCCAGCAGTGAATGGGGGGATTTGAACACTGAAGCTTTCTTT. Protein product: CASSEWGDLNTEAFF.

This clonotype was detected many times. V gene TRBV19 combines with J gene TRBJ2-5; D perhaps matches TRBD2 (6 bases). Between the trimmed V and J ends, which lost 5 bases and 4 bases, there was a span of 20 bases. CDR3 length equals 16 residues. Germline-derived CDR1 and CDR2 are LNHDA and SQIVND (reference sequence). CDR3: CASSPPVGPGGETQYF. CDR3 in DNA: TGTGCCAGTAGTCCTCCCGTGGGACCCGGGGGAGAGACCCAGTACTTC.

There are many counts of this clonotype. This rearrangement joins TRBV21-1 to TRBJ1-1; no check of the table's D call, TRBD1, against the DNA was made. TRBV21-1 is a pseudogene segment. The CDR3 spans 16 residues. The CDR3 coding sequence is TGTGCCAGCAGCAAAAACCCCCTGGGTTGGGGCACTGAAGCTTTCTTT. It is translated as CASSKNPLGWGTEAFF.

This clonotype was found many times. The chain joins TRBV12-3 or TRBV12-4 to TRBJ2-1; 8 nucleotides align to TRBD1. The CDR3 is made up of 17 amino acids. The V segment lost 0 bases and the J segment 3 bases; nucleotides outside the gene matches: 7. The DNA for the CDR3 is TGTGCCAGCAGTTTAGCCCACGGACAGGGAAACTACAATGAGCAGTTCTTC. Translated: CASSLAHGQGNYNEQFF.

This clonotype was picked up a small number of times. The chain couples TRBV7-3 to TRBJ2-3, with TRBD1 as a possible D gene (5 bases). Germline CDR1 reads SGHTA; CDR2 reads FQGTGA. The CDR3 extends over 14 amino acids. Between the trimmed V and J ends, which lost 2 bases and 5 bases, there was a span of 11 bases. The CDR3 loop is CASSLGATEDTQYF. The CDR3 coding sequence is TGTGCCAGCAGCTTAGGGGCGACAGAAGATACGCAGTATTTT.

This clonotype was observed a few times. V and J are TRBV4-2 and TRBJ1-6; no firm D call. V lost 0 bases and J lost 2, with 17 bases in between. CDR3 length: 19 amino acids. Per germline, CDR1 LGHNA and CDR2 YNFKEQ. The CDR3 protein is CASSQEAEKGSTYNSPLHF. Here the CDR3 DNA reads TGTGCCAGCAGCCAAGAGGCCGAGAAGGGTAGCACCTATAATTCACCCCTCCACTTT.

Many counts were recorded for this clonotype. The chain links TRBV19 to TRBJ1-5, with 12 bases matching TRBD1. V was pared by 8 bases and J by 6 bases, with 5 bases of the junction left unmatched. Germline V gives CDR1 LNHDA, CDR2 SQIVND (reference sequence). The CDR3 extends over 14 amino acids. The CDR3 protein is CASSGTGGGQPQHF. In nucleotides, the CDR3 is TGTGCCAGTTCCGGGACAGGGGGCGGTCAGCCCCAGCATTTT.

The table lists this clonotype with many counts. J is TRBJ2-3 and V is TRBV7-2; D not certain. From germline, CDR1 is SGHTA and CDR2 FQGNSA. V lost 2 bases to trimming and J lost 0 bases, with 6 bases between them. This CDR3 is 14 amino acids long. CDR3 coding DNA: TGTGCCAGCAGCTTACGGTTAAGCACAGATACGCAGTATTTT. Translating gives CASSLRLSTDTQYF.

This clonotype has ten or more counts. The V gene is TRBV30, the J gene TRBJ2-7; weak D call: TRBD2 (7 bases). The V gene's germline CDR1 is GTSNPN and CDR2 SVGIG (reference sequence). The CDR3 is 13 amino acids. V lost 1 base, J lost 2 bases, and 9 bases lay in between. CDR3 protein: CAWSAGGAYEQYF. The CDR3 region has the DNA TGTGCCTGGAGTGCGGGGGGCGCCTACGAGCAGTACTTC.

This clonotype was seen ten or more times. The chain carries TRBV27 and TRBJ2-5, with D tentatively TRBD2 (5 bases). Germline CDR1 is MNHEY and CDR2 is SMNVEV (reference sequence). This CDR3 contains 15 residues. The V and J ends lost 2 bases and 5 bases respectively, with 15 bases between them. The CDR3 is CASSLLGNGWETQYF. DNA of the CDR3: TGTGCCAGCAGTTTACTCGGGAATGGGTGGGAGACCCAGTACTTC.